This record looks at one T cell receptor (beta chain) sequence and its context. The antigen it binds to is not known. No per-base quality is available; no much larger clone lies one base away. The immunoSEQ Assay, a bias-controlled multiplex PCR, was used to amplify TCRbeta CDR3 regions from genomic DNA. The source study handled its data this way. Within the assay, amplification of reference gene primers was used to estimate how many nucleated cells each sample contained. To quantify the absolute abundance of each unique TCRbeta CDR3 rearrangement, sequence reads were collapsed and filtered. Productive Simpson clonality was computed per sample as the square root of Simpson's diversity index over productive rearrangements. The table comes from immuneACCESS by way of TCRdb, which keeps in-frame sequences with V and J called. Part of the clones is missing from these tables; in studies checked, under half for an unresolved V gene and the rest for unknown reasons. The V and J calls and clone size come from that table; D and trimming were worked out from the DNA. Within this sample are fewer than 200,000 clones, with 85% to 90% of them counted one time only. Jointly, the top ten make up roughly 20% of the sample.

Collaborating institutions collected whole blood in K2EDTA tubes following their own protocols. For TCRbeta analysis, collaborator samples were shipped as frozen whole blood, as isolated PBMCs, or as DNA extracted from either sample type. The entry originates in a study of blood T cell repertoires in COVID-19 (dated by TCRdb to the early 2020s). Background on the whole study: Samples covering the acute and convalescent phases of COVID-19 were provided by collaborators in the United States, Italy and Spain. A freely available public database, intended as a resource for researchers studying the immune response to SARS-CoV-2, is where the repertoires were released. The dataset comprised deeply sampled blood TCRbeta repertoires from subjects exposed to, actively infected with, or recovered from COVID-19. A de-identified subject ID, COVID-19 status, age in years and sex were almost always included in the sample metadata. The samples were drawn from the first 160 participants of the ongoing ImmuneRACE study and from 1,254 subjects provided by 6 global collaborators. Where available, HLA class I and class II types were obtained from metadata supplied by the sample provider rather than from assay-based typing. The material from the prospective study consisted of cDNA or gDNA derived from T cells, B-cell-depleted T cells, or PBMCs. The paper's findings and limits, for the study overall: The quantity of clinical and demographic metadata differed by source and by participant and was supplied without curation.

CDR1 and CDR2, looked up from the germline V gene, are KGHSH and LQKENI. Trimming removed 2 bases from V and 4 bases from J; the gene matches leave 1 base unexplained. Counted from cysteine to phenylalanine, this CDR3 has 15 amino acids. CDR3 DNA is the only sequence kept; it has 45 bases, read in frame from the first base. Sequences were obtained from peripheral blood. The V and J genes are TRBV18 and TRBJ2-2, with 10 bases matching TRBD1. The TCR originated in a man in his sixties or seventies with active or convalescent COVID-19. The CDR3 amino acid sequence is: CASSPDRGRTGELFF. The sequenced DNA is TGTGCCAGCTCACCAGACAGGGGGCGCACCGGGGAGCTGTTTTTT. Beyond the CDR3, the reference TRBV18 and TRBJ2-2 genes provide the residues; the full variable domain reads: NAGVMQNPRHLVRRRGQEARLRCSPMKGHSHVYWYRQLPEEGLKFMVYLQKENIIDESGMPKERFSAEFPKEGPSILRIQQVVRGDSAAYFCASSPDRGRTGELFFGEGSRLTVL.